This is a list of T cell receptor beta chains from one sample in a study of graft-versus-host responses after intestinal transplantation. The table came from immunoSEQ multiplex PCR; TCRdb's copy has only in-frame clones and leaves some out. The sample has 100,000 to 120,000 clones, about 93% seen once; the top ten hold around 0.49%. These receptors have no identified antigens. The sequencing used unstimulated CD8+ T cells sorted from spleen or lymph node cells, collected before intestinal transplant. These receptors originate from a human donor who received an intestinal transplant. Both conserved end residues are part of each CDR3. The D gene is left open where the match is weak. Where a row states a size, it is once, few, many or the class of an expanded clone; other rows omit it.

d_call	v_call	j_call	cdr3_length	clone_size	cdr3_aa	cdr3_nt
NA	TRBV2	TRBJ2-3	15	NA	CASSEMTSSTDTQYF	TGTGCCAGCAGTGAAATGACTAGTAGCACAGATACGCAGTATTTT
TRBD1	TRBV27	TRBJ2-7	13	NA	CASSLGTEYEQYF	TGTGCCAGCAGTTTAGGGACAGAGTACGAGCAGTACTTC
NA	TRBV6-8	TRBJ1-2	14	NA	CASSPALSGYGYTF	TGTGCCAGCAGTCCCGCGCTCTCTGGCTATGGCTACACCTTC
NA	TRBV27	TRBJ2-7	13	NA	CASSLARTYEQYF	TGTGCCAGCAGTTTAGCCAGGACCTACGAGCAGTACTTC
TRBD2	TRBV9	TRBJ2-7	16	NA	CASSVGLAGKAYEQYF	TGTGCCAGCAGCGTCGGACTAGCGGGAAAAGCCTACGAGCAGTACTTC
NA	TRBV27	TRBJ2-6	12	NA	CASRAGANVLTF	TGTGCCAGCCGGGCGGGGGCCAACGTCCTGACTTTC
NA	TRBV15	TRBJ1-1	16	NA	CATSRHYSQVNTEAFF	TGTGCCACCAGCAGGCACTATTCACAGGTGAACACTGAAGCTTTCTTT
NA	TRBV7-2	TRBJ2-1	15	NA	CASSLYGVSYNEQFF	TGTGCCAGCAGCTTATATGGCGTTTCCTACAATGAGCAGTTCTTC
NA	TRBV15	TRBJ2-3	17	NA	CATSREVDQFLDDTQYF	TGTGCCACCAGCAGAGAGGTTGATCAGTTCTTAGACGATACGCAGTATTTT
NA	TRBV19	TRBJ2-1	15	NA	CASHSGRASYNEQFF	TGTGCCAGCCATTCCGGCAGGGCCTCCTACAATGAGCAGTTCTTC
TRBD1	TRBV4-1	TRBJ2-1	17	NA	CASSQGRGLASYNEQFF	TGCGCCAGCAGCCAAGGAAGGGGGCTCGCCTCCTACAATGAGCAGTTCTTC
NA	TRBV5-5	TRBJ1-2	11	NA	CASSSTYGYTF	TGTGCCAGCAGCAGCACCTATGGCTACACCTTC
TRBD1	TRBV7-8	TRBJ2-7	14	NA	CASSPRDRGYEQYF	TGTGCCAGCAGCCCCCGGGACAGGGGGTACGAGCAGTACTTC
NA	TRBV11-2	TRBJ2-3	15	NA	CASSWTQPSTDTQYF	TGTGCCAGCAGTTGGACACAACCTAGCACAGATACGCAGTATTTT
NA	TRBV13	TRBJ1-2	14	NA	CASRTRGGVDGYTF	TGTGCCAGCAGGACCCGGGGGGGAGTTGATGGCTACACCTTC
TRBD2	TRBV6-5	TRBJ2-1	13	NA	CASSRALAAPQFF	TGTGCCAGCAGTAGGGCGCTAGCGGCACCTCAGTTCTTC
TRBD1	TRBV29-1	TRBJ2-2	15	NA	CSVEPRTGVPGELFF	TGCAGCGTTGAACCACGGACAGGGGTACCCGGGGAGCTGTTTTTT
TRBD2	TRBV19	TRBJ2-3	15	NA	CASSWVAGATDTQYF	TGTGCCAGTAGTTGGGTAGCGGGGGCCACAGATACGCAGTATTTT
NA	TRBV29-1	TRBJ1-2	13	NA	CSVSGTLNYGYTF	TGCAGCGTTTCCGGGACACTTAACTATGGCTACACCTTC
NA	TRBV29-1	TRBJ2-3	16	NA	CSVAGSESLSTDTQYF	TGCAGCGTTGCCGGGAGTGAGTCCCTGAGCACAGATACGCAGTATTTT
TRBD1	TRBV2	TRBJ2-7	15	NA	CASRDGGQGYYEQYF	TGTGCCAGCCGCGATGGGGGACAGGGGTACTACGAGCAGTACTTC
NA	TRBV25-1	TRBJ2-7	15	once	CASSAPGTQPYEQYF	TGTGCCAGCAGTGCCCCCGGGACCCAGCCCTACGAGCAGTACTTC
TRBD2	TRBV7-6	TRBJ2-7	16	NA	CASSLEASGTSSEQYF	TGTGCCAGCAGCTTAGAGGCTAGCGGGACCTCCAGCGAGCAGTACTTC
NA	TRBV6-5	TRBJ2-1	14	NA	CASRDGSTYNEQFF	TGTGCCAGCAGGGACGGGAGCACCTACAATGAGCAGTTCTTC
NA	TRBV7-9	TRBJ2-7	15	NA	CASSFRGTPPDEQYF	TGTGCCAGCAGCTTTAGGGGGACACCTCCCGACGAGCAGTACTTC
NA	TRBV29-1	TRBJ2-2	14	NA	CSAAPRGNTGELFF	TGCAGCGCCGCCCCCCGGGGGAACACCGGGGAGCTGTTTTTT
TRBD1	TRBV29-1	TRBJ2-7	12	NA	CSVGTGDHEQYF	TGCAGCGTAGGGACAGGGGACCACGAGCAGTACTTC